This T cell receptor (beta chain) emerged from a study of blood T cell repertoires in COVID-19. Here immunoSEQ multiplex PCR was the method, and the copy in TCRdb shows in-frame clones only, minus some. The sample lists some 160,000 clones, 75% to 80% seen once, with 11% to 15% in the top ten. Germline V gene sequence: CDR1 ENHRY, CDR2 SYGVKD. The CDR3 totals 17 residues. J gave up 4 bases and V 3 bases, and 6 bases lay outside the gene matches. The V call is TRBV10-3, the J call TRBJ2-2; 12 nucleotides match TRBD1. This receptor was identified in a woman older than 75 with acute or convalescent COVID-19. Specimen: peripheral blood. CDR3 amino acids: CAISEGTGGAGTGELFF. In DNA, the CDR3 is TGTGCCATCAGTGAAGGGACAGGGGGCGCCGGCACCGGGGAGCTGTTTTTT.